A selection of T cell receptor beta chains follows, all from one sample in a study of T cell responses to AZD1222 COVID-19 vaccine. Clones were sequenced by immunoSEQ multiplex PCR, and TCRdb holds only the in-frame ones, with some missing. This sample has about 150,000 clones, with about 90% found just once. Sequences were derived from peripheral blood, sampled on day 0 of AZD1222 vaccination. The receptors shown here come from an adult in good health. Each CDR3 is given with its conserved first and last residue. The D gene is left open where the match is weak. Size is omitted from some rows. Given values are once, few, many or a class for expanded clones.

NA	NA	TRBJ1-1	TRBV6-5	CASSAPGNTEAFF	TGTGCCAGCAGCGCCCCAGGGAACACTGAAGCTTTCTTT
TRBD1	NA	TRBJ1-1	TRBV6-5	CASSYSRDRQNTEAFF	TGTGCCAGCAGTTACTCGAGGGACAGGCAAAACACTGAAGCTTTCTTT
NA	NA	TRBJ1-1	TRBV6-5	CASSYSVRNTEAFF	TGTGCCAGCAGTTACTCGGTGAGGAACACTGAAGCTTTCTTT
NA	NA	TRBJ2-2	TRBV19	CASSSIGTVRNTGELFF	TGTGCCAGTAGTTCGATCGGGACCGTCCGTAACACCGGGGAGCTGTTTTTT
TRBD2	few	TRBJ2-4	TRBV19	CASSIKAGVDIQYF	TGTGCCAGTAGTATTAAGGCGGGAGTGGACATTCAGTACTTC
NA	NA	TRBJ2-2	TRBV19	CASSIAAARFLNTGELFF	TGTGCCAGTAGTATAGCGGCGGCACGATTTTTAAACACCGGGGAGCTGTTTTTT
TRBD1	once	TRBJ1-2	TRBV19	CASRGQGARGGYTF	TGTGCCAGTAGGGGACAGGGGGCGCGTGGTGGCTACACCTTC
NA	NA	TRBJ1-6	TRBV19	CASTETQRGNSPLHF	TGTGCCAGTACCGAAACCCAACGTGGAAATTCACCCCTCCACTTT
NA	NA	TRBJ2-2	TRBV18	CASSPQQGTGELFF	TGTGCCAGCTCACCACAACAGGGAACCGGGGAGCTGTTTTTT
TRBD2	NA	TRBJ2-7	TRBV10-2	CASKESGTGGLLEQYF	TGCGCCAGCAAAGAATCCGGGACGGGGGGACTACTCGAGCAGTACTTC
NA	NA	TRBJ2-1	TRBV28	CASSLAQWDNEQFF	TGTGCCAGCAGTTTAGCTCAATGGGACAATGAGCAGTTCTTC
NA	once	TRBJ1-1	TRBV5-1	CASSINRLVAFF	TGCGCCAGCAGCATAAACAGGTTGGTAGCTTTCTTT
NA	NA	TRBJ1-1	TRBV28	CASRRGVGTEAFF	TGTGCCAGCAGGCGAGGGGTGGGGACTGAAGCTTTCTTT
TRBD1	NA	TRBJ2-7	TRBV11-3	CASSTSGQGAYEQYF	TGTGCCAGCAGCACTTCGGGACAGGGGGCCTACGAGCAGTACTTC
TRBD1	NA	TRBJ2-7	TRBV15	CATSRDGTGGGEQYF	TGTGCCACCAGCAGAGATGGGACAGGGGGCGGCGAGCAGTACTTC
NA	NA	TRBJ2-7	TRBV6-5	CASRPRGGTIEQYF	TGTGCCAGCAGACCTCGAGGGGGAACGATCGAGCAGTACTTC
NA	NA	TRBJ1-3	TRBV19	CASTTAGNTIYF	TGTGCCAGTACAACGGCAGGAAACACCATATATTTT